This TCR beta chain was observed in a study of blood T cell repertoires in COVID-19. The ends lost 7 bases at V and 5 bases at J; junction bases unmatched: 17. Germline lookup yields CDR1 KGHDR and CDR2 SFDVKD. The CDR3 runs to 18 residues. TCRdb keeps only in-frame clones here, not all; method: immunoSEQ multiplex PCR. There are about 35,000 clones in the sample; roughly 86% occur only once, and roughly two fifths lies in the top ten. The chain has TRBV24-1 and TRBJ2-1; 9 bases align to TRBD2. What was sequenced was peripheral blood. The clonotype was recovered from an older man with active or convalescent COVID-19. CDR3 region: CATSLGLARGYRDNEQFF. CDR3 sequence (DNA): TGTGCCACCAGCTTAGGACTAGCGAGAGGGTATCGGGACAATGAGCAGTTCTTC.